The 2 T cell receptor beta chains below all came from one sample that was sequenced in a study of T cells in Graves' hyperthyroidism and ophthalmopathy. Amplified TCR beta CDR3 regions derived from RNA transcripts. The primer set for the first-round RT-PCR of the TCR CDR3 was HTBI. In TCRdb, the multiplex PCR reads were re-called with MiXCR into one record per CDR3 protein. The sample has under 400,000 distinct CDR3 sequences; roughly 15% are singletons. Sequencing was carried out using blood. The origin of the receptors is a man aged 30-40 years with Graves' hyperthyroidism.

This clonotype showed up just a few times. Sequence at one end of the junction differs from germline and may be a read error. The V and J genes are TRBV7-7 and TRBJ2-1, with D uncertain. Germline CDR1 reads SSHAT; CDR2 reads FNYEAQ (reference sequence). This CDR3 has 15 residues. In DNA form, the CDR3 reads TGTGCTAGCAGCCCCAACTTTGGCTCCTACAATGAGCAGTTCTTC. This sequence encodes CASSPNFGSYNEQFF.

This clonotype appeared a few times. The chain combines TRBV5-5 with TRBJ2-1; TRBD1 matches 7 bases. The CDR3 runs to 14 residues. Per the germline V gene, CDR1 is SGHKS and CDR2 is YYEKEE (reference sequence). The V and J ends lost 4 bases and 6 bases, in that order; junction bases with no gene match: 7. CDR3 loop: CASSPRQGPNEQFF. DNA for the CDR3: TGTGCCAGCAGCCCGAGACAGGGACCCAATGAGCAGTTCTTC.